This passage covers 15 T cell receptor beta chains from one sample sequenced in a study of neurological immune-mediated disorders. MiXCR was run by TCRdb on the 5' RACE reads, yielding one entry per CDR3 protein. The table lists roughly 30,000 distinct CDR3 sequences, about an eighth of them singletons. Time point indicated: technical triplicate 2. The sample taken for sequencing was CD4+ T cells from blood. These receptors originate from a female donor with HTLV-1-associated myelopathy (HAM/TSP).

This clonotype was seen at least ten times. V and J are TRBV24-1 and TRBJ1-1; D possibly corresponds to TRBD1 (5 bases). Germline V gene data show CDR1 as KGHDR and CDR2 as SFDVKD. There are 14 residues in the CDR3. The germline V and J ends were trimmed by 3 bases and 7 bases, with 14 bases remaining between them. This CDR3 is CATSDPRVGDEAFF. CDR3 sequence (DNA): TGTGCCACCAGTGATCCAAGGGTAGGGGATGAAGCTTTCTTT.

This clonotype has ten or more counts. The V gene is TRBV6-5, the J gene TRBJ2-7; TRBD1 matches 7 bases. There are 13 residues in the CDR3. Trimming removed 8 bases from V and 2 bases from J; junction bases left unmatched: 6. In germline, CDR1 is MNHEY, CDR2 SVGAGI. In DNA, the CDR3 is TGTGCCAGCGGCCCAGGGGGAACCTACGAGCAGTACTTC. This gives the protein CASGPGGTYEQYF.

Ten or more counts support this clonotype. This chain links TRBV5-1 with TRBJ2-1; possible D gene TRBD1, 6 bases. Germline CDR1 and CDR2: SGHRS and YFSETQ. V lost 0 bases and J 3 bases, leaving 10 bases between the germline ends. The CDR3 runs 15 residues. The CDR3 loop is CASSLEGESYNEQFF. CDR3 nucleotide sequence: TGCGCCAGCAGCTTGGAGGGGGAAAGCTACAATGAGCAGTTCTTC.

In this sample, this clonotype turned up once. Mismatch with germline at one junction end may stem from a read error. The chain carries TRBV7-8 and TRBJ2-3; D is uncertain. CDR1 SGHVS and CDR2 FQNEAQ come from the germline V gene. The CDR3 extends over 14 amino acids. The CDR3 here is CASSLGGSTYTQYF. CDR3 nucleotides: TGTGCCAGCAGCTTAGGGGGTAGCACATATACACAGTATTTT.

This clonotype was picked up many times. The gene calls are TRBV6-5 and TRBJ2-3, with 7 bases fitting TRBD2. CDR3 length: 14 amino acids. V was pared by 2 bases and J by 4 bases, with 3 bases of the junction left unmatched. Germline V gives CDR1 MNHEY, CDR2 SVGAGI. For the CDR3, the DNA is TGTGCCAGCAGTTACGGGAGGGTCCCAGATACGCAGTATTTT. It encodes CASSYGRVPDTQYF.

This clonotype showed up many times. The chain is built from TRBV5-1 and TRBJ2-7; D remains unclear. Deletions cut 4 bases from V and 9 bases from J, with 17 bases between. Per the germline V gene, CDR1 is SGHRS and CDR2 is YFSETQ. CDR3 size: 13 residues. In DNA form, the CDR3 reads TGCGCCAGCAGCATTGGAGTCCAGGTCTGGCAGTACTTC. Translation: CASSIGVQVWQYF.

This clonotype was observed at least ten times. V usage is TRBV20-1 and J usage is TRBJ2-6; possibly TRBD1 for D (5 bases). CDR1 and CDR2 from the germline V gene are DFQATT and SNEGSKA (reference sequence). The ends were cut back, 6 bases at V and 2 bases at J, with 11 bases in the middle. The CDR3 sequence is 14 residues long. The CDR3 loop is CSATKGPGANVLTF. For the CDR3, the DNA is TGCAGTGCCACTAAGGGGCCTGGGGCCAACGTCCTGACTTTC.

This clonotype was detected ten times or more. V gene TRBV20-1 combines with J gene TRBJ2-7; D is unresolved. V shed 1 base and J shed 5 bases, with 15 bases lying between them. This CDR3 contains 14 residues. CDR1 and CDR2 (germline): DFQATT, SNEGSKA (reference sequence). The CDR3 nucleotides read TGCAGTGCTAGAGTGGGCCGGAGTTGGGACGAGCAGTACTTC. Its translation is CSARVGRSWDEQYF.

This clonotype was recorded at least ten times. V and J are TRBV6-5 and TRBJ1-1; D perhaps matches TRBD1 (6 bases). The V gene's germline CDR1 is MNHEY and CDR2 SVGAGI. Trimming left V 1 base short and J 6 bases short, with 24 bases between. This CDR3 has 18 residues. The CDR3 DNA sequence: TGTGCCAGCAGTTACTTGCCGGGATTACAGGGAGCTAGGGCTGAAGCTTTCTTT. The encoded protein is CASSYLPGLQGARAEAFF.

This clonotype was seen many times. The rearrangement uses TRBV6-2 or TRBV6-3 and TRBJ2-3, with D possibly matching TRBD1 (5 bases). The CDR3 spans 13 residues. Between the trimmed V and J ends, which lost 6 bases and 2 bases, there was a span of 9 bases. Germline V gene data show CDR1 as MNHEY and CDR2 as SVGEGT. The CDR3 here is CASRGAATDTQYF. CDR3 in DNA: TGTGCCAGCAGAGGGGCTGCCACAGATACGCAGTATTTT.

This clonotype was picked up many times. The CDR3 region is CASSPGTGGQYGYTF. The CDR3 nucleotides are TGTGCCAGCAGCCCCGGGACAGGGGGCCAATATGGCTACACCTTC. This rearrangement joins TRBV9 to TRBJ1-2, with TRBD1 matching over 12 bases. The CDR3 spans 15 residues. Trimming removed 4 bases from V and 5 bases from J; junction bases left unmatched: 6. Germline CDR1 reads SGDLS; CDR2 reads YYNGEE.

Ten or more counts support this clonotype. The chain employs TRBV5-1 and TRBJ2-3; TRBD1 aligns across 7 bases. Trimming at V came to 3 bases and at J to 1 base, leaving 2 bases not matched to a gene. The germline V gene has CDR1 SGHRS and CDR2 YFSETQ. This CDR3 comprises 14 residues. The CDR3 region is CASSYGQGTDTQYF. The CDR3 nucleotides are TGCGCCAGCAGCTACGGACAGGGCACAGATACGCAGTATTTT.

The table lists this clonotype with many counts. The V and J genes are TRBV6-5 and TRBJ1-5; TRBD1 matches 11 bases. CDR3 length: 16 amino acids. Germline V gene lookup returns CDR1 MNHEY and CDR2 SVGAGI. The V and J ends lost 5 bases and 0 bases, in that order; junction bases with no gene match: 3. For the CDR3, the DNA is TGTGCCAGCAGTCGGACAGGGGGCTTTAGCAATCAGCCCCAGCATTTT. This translates into CASSRTGGFSNQPQHF.

This clonotype was counted at least ten times. This chain links TRBV7-2 with TRBJ1-6; TRBD1 matches 9 bases. The V and J ends lost 5 bases and 9 bases, in that order; junction bases with no gene match: 8. The CDR3 contains 15 residues. In germline, CDR1 is SGHTA, CDR2 FQGNSA. The CDR3 sequence: CASSPRGTGLSPLHF. The CDR3 nucleotides read TGTGCCAGCAGCCCAAGGGGGACAGGGCTTTCACCCCTCCACTTT.

The chain links TRBV3-1 to TRBJ1-4, with D maybe TRBD1 (6 bases). The CDR3 loop spans 14 amino acids. The germline CDR1 and CDR2 sequences are LGHDT and YNNKEL (reference sequence). V dropped 0 bases and J dropped 8 bases, with 10 bases sitting between them. CDR3 sequence: CASSQDLRGEKLFF. In DNA form, the CDR3 reads TGTGCCAGCAGCCAAGATTTAAGGGGGGAAAAACTGTTTTTT.